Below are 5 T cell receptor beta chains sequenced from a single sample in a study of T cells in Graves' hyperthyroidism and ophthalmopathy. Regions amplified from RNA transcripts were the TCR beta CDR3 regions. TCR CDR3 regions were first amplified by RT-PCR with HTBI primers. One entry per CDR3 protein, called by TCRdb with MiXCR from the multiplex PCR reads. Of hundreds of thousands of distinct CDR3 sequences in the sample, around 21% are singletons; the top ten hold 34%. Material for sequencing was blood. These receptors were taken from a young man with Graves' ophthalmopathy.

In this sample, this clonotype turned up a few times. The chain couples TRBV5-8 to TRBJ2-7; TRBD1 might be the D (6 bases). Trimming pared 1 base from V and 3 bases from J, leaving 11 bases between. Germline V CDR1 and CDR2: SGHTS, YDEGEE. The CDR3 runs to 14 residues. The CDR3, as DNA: TGTGCCAGCAGCTTGAGGCCAGGGGTCTACGAGCAGTACTTC. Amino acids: CASSLRPGVYEQYF.

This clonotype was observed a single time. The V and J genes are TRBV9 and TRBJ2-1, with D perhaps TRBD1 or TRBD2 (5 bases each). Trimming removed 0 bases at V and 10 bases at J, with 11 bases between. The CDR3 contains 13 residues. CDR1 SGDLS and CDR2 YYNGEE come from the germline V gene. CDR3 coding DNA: TGTGCCAGCAGCGTAGATGAGGGGACCGAGCAGTTCTTC. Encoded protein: CASSVDEGTEQFF. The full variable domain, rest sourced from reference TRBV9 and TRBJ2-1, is DSGVTQTPKHLITATGQRVTLRCSPRSGDLSVYWYQQSLDQGLQFLIQYYNGEERAKGNILERFSAQQFPDLHSELNLSSLELGDSALYFCASSVDEGTEQFFGPGTRLTVL.

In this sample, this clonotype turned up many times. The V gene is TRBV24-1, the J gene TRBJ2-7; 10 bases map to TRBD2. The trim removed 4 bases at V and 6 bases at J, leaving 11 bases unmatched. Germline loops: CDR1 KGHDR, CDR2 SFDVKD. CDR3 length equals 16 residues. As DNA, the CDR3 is TGTGCCACCAGTGACTGGACTAGCGGAGGGGCCTCCGAGCAGTACTTC. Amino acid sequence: CATSDWTSGGASEQYF.

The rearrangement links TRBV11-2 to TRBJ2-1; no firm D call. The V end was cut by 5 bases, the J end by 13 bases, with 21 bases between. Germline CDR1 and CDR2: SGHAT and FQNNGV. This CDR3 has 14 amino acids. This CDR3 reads CASSPQLARAKQFF. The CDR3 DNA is TGTGCCAGCAGCCCCCAGTTAGCTAGGGCCAAACAGTTCTTC.

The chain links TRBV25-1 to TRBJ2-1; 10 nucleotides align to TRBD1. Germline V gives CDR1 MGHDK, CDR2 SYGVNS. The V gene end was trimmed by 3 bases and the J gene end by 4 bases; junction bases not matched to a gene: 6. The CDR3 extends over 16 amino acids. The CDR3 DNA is TGTGCCAGCAGTGAGGGACAGGGGTTTTGGTACAATGAGCAGTTCTTC. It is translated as CASSEGQGFWYNEQFF.